This paragraph reports one TCR beta chain. Its matching antigen is unknown. Preparation of the TCRbeta library used unique molecular identifiers. Via MiXCR, TCRdb re-called the PCR reads, giving one row per CDR3 protein. Of 200,000 to 250,000 distinct CDR3 sequences listed, 7.5% to 9.5% are singletons. The data belong to a study of T-cell reconstitution after alpha-beta-depleted transplantation in children. Study findings and constraints: T-cell numbers and diversity, one year after transplant, stemmed largely from T cells that were newly produced.

The CDR3 sequence is 14 residues long. The germline V gene encodes CDR1 DFQATT and CDR2 SNEGSKA (reference sequence). The V gene lost 2 bases and the J gene lost 0 bases, with 10 bases spanning the gap. The clonotype originates from a male patient younger than 18 who had a stem cell transplant for acute lymphoblastic leukemia, so the T cells may come from the graft donor. The chain links TRBV20-1 to TRBJ1-2; D is ambiguous. The material sequenced was PBMCs, mostly from graft donor cells, taken 180 days after TCRalphabeta/CD19-depleted stem cell transplant. In DNA form, the CDR3 reads TGCAGTGCTAGAAACCCGCTTACTAACTATGGCTACACCTTC. It codes for CSARNPLTNYGYTF.